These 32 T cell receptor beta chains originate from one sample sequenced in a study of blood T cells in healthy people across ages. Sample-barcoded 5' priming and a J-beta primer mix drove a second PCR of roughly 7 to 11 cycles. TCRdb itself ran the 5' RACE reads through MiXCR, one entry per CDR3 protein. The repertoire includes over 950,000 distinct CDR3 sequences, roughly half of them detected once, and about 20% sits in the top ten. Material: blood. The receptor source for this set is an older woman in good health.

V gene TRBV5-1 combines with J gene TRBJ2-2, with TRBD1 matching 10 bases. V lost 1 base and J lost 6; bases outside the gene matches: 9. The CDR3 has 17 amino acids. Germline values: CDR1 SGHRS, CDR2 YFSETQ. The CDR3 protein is CASSLTWGQGISGELFF. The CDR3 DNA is TGCGCCAGCAGCTTGACCTGGGGACAGGGGATATCCGGGGAGCTGTTTTTT.

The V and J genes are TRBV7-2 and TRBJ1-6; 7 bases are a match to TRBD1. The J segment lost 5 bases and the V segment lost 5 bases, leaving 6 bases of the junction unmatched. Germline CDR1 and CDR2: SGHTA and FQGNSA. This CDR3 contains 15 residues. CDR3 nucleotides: TGTGCCAGCAGCCCCGGGACAGCTAATAATTCACCCCTCCACTTT. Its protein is CASSPGTANNSPLHF.

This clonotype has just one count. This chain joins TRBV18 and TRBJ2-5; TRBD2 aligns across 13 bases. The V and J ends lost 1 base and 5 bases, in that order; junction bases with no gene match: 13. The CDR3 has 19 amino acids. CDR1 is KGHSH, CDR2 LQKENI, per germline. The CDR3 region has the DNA TGTGCCAGCTCACCACAGAGGACTAGCGGGAGATCACGGCTTGAGACCCAGTACTTC. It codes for CASSPQRTSGRSRLETQYF.

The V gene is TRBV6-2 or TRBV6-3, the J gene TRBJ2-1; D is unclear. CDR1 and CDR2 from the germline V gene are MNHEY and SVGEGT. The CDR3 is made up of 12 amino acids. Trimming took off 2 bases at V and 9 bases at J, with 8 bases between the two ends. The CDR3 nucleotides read TGTGCCAGCAGTTACACGGTCAGTGAGCAGTTCTTC. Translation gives CASSYTVSEQFF.

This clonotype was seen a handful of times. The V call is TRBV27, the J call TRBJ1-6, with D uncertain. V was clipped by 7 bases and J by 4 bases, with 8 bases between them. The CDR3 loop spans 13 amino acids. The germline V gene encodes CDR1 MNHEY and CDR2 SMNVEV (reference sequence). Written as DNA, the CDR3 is TGTGCCAGCAAGACACAATATAATTCACCCCTCCACTTT. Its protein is CASKTQYNSPLHF.

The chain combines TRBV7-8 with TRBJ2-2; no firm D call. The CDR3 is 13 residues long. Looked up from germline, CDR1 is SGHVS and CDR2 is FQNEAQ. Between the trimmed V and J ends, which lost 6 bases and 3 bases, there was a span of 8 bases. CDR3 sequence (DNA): TGTGCCAGCAGTACCACCCACACCGGGGAGCTGTTTTTT. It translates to CASSTTHTGELFF. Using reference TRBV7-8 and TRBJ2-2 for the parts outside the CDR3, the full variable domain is GAGVSQSPRYKVAKRGQDVALRCDPISGHVSLFWYQQALGQGPEFLTYFQNEAQLDKSGLPSDRFFAERPEGSVSTLKIQRTQQEDSAVYLCASSTTHTGELFFGEGSRLTVL.

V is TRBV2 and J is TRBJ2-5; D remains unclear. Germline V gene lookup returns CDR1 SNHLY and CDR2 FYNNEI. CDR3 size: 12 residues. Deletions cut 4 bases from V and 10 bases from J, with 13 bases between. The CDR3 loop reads CASSVAFPNQYF. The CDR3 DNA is TGTGCCAGCAGTGTCGCCTTCCCAAACCAGTACTTC. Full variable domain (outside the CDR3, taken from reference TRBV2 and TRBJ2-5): EPEVTQTPSHQVTQMGQEVILRCVPISNHLYFYWYRQILGQKVEFLVSFYNNEISEKSEIFDDQFSVERPDGSNFTLKIRSTKLEDSAMYFCASSVAFPNQYFGPGTRLLVL.

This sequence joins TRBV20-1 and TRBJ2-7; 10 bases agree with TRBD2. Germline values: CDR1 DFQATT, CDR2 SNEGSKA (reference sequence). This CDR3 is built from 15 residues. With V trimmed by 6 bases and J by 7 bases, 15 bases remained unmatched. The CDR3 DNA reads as TGCAGTGCAACTCCTTCAGCGGGAGGGCCTGTTGAGCAGTACTTC. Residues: CSATPSAGGPVEQYF.

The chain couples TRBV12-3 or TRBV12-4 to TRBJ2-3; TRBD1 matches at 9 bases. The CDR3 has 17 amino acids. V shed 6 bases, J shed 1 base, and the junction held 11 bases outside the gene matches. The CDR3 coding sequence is TGTGCCAGCAGGACCAAGGACCGGGACAGGGGCACAGATACGCAGTATTTT. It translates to CASRTKDRDRGTDTQYF.

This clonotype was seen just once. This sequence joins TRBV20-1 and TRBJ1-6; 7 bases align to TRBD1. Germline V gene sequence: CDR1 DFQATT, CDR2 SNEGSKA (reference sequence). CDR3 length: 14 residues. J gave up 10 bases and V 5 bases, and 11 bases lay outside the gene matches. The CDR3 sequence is CSAHRDRGQSPLHF. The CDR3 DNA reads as TGCAGTGCTCACCGGGACAGAGGACAATCACCCCTCCACTTT.

The CDR3 DNA sequence: TGTGCCTGGAGTGCGGATCGGGGTTCACCCCTCCACTTT. Protein product: CAWSADRGSPLHF. This chain joins TRBV30 and TRBJ1-6; D is unresolved. Germline V gene lookup returns CDR1 GTSNPN and CDR2 SVGIG (reference sequence). The V end lost 1 base, the J end lost 9 bases, and 10 bases lay between the germline ends. The CDR3 spans 13 residues.

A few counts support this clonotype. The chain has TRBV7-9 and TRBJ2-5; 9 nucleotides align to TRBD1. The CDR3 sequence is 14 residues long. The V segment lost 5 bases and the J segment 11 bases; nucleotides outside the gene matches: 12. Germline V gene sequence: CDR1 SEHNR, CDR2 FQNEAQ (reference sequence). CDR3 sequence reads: CASSADRGPGEQYF. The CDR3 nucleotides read TGTGCCAGCAGCGCGGACAGGGGACCTGGGGAGCAGTACTTC.

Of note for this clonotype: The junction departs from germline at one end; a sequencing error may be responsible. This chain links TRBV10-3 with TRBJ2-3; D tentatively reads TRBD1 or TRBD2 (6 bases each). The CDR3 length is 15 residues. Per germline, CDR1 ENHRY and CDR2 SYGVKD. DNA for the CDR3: TGTGCCATCGGTGAGGGGGAGGTAGGCACAGATACGCAGTATTTT. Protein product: CAIGEGEVGTDTQYF.

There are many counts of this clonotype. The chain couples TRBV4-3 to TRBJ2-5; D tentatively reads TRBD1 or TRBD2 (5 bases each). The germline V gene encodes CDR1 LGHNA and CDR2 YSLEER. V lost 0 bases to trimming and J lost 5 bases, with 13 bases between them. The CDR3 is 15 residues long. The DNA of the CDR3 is TGCGCCAGCAGCCAAGAGGGGGAGCGAGGCGAGACCCAGTACTTC. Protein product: CASSQEGERGETQYF.

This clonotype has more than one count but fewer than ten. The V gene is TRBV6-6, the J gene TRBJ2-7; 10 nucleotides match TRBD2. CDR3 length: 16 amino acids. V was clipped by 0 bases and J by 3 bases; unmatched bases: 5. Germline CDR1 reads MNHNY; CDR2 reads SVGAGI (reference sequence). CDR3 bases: TGTGCCAGCAGTTACTCCGTTGCTAGCGGGAGCTACGAGCAGTACTTC. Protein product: CASSYSVASGSYEQYF.

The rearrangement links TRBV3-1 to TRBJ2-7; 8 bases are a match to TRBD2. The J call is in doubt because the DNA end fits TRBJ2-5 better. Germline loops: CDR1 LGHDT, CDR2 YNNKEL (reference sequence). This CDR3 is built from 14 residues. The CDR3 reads CASSSGTSGKTQYF. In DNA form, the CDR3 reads TGTGCCAGCAGTTCTGGGACTAGTGGAAAGACCCAGTACTTC.

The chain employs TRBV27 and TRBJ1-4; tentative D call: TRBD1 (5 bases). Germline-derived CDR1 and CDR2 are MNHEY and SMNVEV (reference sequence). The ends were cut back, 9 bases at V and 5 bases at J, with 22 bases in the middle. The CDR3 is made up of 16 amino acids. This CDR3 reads CASSQGTVAWNEKLFF. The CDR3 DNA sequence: TGTGCCAGTTCGCAGGGAACTGTTGCTTGGAATGAAAAACTGTTTTTT. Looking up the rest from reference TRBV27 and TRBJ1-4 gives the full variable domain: EAQVTQNPRYLITVTGKKLTVTCSQNMNHEYMSWYRQDPGLGLRQIYYSMNVEVTDKGDVPEGYKVSRKEKRNFPLILESPSPNQTSLYFCASSQGTVAWNEKLFFGSGTQLSVL.

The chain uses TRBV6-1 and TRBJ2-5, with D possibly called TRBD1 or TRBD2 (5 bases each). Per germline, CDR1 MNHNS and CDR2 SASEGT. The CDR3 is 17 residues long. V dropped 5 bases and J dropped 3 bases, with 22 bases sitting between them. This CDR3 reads CASSSNPGRTKEETQYF. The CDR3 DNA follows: TGTGCCAGCAGTAGCAACCCAGGGAGAACGAAAGAAGAGACCCAGTACTTC.

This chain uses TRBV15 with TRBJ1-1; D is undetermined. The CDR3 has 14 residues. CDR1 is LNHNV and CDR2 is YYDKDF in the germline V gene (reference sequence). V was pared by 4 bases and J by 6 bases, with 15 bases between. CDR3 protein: CATSKGPASAEAFF. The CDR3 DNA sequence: TGTGCCACCAGCAAGGGCCCGGCGAGTGCTGAAGCTTTCTTT. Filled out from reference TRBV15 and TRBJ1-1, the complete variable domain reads DAMVIQNPRYQVTQFGKPVTLSCSQTLNHNVMYWYQQKSSQAPKLLFHYYDKDFNNEADTPDNFQSRRPNTSFCFLDIRSPGLGDTAMYLCATSKGPASAEAFFGQGTRLTVV.

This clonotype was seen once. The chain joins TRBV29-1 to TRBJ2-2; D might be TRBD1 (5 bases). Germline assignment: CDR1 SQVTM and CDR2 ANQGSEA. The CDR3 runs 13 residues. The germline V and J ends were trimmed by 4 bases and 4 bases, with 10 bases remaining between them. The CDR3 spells CSVADRATGELFF. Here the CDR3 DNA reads TGCAGCGTTGCTGACAGAGCCACCGGGGAGCTGTTTTTT.

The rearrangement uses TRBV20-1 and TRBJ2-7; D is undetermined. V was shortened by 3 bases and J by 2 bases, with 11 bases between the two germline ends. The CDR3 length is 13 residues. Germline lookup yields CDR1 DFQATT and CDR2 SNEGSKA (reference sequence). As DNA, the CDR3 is TGCAGTGCTAGTCGTGGGCCGACCTACGAGCAGTACTTC. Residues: CSASRGPTYEQYF.

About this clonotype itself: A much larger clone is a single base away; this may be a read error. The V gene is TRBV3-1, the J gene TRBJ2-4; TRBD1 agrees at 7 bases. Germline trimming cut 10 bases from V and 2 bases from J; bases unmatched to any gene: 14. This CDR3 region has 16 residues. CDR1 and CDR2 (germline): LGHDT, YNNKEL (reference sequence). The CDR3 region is CATASRTGDPKNIQYF. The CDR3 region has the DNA TGTGCCACCGCCTCGAGGACAGGAGATCCCAAAAACATTCAGTACTTC.

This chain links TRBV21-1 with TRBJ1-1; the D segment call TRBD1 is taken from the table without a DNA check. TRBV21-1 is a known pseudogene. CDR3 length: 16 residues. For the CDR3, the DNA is TGTGCCAGCAGCAAGGGGGGACAGATGAAGAACACTGAAGCTTTCTTT. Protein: CASSKGGQMKNTEAFF.

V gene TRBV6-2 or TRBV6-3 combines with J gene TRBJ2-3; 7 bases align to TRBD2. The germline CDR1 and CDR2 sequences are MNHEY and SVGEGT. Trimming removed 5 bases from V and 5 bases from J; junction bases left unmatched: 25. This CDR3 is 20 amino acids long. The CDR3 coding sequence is TGTGCCAGCAGTAGAACCCCCTTCAGCGATCAGAAACCGGGGGGAGATACGCAGTATTTT. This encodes CASSRTPFSDQKPGGDTQYF.

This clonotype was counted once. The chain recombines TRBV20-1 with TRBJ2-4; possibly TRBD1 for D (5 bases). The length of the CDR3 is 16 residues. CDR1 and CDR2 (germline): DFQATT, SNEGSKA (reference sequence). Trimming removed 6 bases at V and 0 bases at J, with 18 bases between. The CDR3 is CSADSGRWIAKNIQYF. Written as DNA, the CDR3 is TGCAGTGCCGACAGTGGCCGCTGGATAGCCAAAAACATTCAGTACTTC.

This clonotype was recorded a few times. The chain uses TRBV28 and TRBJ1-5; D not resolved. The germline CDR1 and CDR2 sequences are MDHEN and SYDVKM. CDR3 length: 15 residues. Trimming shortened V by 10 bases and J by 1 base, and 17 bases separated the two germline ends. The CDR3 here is CATTLGPQSNQPQHF. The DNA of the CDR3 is TGTGCCACCACTTTGGGCCCCCAAAGCAATCAGCCCCAGCATTTT. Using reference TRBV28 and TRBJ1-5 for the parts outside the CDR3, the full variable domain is DVKVTQSSRYLVKRTGEKVFLECVQDMDHENMFWYRQDPGLGLRLIYFSYDVKMKEKGDIPEGYSVSREKKERFSLILESASTNQTSMYLCATTLGPQSNQPQHFGDGTRLSIL.

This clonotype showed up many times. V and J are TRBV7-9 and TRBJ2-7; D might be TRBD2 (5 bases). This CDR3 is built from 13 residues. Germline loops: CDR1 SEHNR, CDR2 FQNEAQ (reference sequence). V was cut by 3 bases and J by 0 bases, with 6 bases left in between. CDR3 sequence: CASSFGNSYEQYF. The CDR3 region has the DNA TGTGCCAGCAGCTTCGGGAACTCCTACGAGCAGTACTTC.

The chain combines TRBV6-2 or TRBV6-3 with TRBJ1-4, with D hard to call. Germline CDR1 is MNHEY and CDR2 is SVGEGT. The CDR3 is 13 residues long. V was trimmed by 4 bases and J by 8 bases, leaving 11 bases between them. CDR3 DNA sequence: TGTGCCAGCAGTTGGGGAGGAGACGAAAAACTGTTTTTT. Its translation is CASSWGGDEKLFF.

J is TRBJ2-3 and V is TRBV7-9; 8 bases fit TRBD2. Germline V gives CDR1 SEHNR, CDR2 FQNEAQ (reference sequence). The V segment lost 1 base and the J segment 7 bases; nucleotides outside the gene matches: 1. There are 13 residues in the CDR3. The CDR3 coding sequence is TGTGCCAGCAGCTTAGGGACTAGCAATACGCAGTATTTT. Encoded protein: CASSLGTSNTQYF. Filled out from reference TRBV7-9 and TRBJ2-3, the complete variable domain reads DTGVSQNPRHKITKRGQNVTFRCDPISEHNRLYWYRQTLGQGPEFLTYFQNEAQLEKSRLLSDRFSAERPKGSFSTLEIQRTEQGDSAMYLCASSLGTSNTQYFGPGTRLTVL.

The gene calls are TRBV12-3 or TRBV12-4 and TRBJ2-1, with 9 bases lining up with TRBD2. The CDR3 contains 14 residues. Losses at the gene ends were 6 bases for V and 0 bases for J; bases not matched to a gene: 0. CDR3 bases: TGTGCCAGCAGGACTAGCGGCTCCTACAATGAGCAGTTCTTC. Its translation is CASRTSGSYNEQFF.

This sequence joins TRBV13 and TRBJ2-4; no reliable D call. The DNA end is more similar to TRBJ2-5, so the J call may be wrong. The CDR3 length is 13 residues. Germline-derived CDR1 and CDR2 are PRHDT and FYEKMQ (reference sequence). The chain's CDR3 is CASSVLDLETQYF. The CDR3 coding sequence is TGTGCCAGCAGCGTACTTGACCTGGAGACCCAGTACTTC.

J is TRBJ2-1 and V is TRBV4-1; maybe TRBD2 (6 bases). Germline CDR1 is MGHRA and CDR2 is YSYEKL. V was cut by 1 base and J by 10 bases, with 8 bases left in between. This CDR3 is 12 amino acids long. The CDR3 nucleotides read TGCGCCAGCAGCCAAGTTCTAGCGGAGCAGTTCTTC. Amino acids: CASSQVLAEQFF.